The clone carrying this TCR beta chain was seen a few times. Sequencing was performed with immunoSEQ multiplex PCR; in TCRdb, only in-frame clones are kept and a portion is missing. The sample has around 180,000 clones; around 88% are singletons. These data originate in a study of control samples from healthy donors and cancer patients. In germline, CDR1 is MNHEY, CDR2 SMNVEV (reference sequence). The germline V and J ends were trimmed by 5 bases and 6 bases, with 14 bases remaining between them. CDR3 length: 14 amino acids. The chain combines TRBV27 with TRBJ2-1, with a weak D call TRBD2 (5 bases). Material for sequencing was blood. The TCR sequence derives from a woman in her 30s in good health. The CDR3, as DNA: TGTGCCAGCAGTCCCGGGGTCTATGGCAATGAGCAGTTCTTC. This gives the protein CASSPGVYGNEQFF.